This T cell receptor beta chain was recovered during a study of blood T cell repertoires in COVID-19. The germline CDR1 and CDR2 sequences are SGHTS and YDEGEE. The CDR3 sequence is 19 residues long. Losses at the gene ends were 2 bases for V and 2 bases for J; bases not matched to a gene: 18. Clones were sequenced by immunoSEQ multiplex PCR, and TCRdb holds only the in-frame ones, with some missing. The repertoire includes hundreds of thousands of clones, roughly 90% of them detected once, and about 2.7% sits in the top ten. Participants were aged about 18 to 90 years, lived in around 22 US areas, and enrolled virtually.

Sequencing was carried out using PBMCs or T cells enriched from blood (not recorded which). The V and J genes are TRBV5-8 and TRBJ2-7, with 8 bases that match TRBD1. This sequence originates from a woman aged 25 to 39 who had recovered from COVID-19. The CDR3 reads CASSFGTGGKGPLTYEQYF. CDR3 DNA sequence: TGTGCCAGCAGCTTTGGGACAGGAGGAAAAGGACCTCTAACCTACGAGCAGTACTTC.